Given below is one T cell receptor (beta chain) in context. The antigen remains unidentified. TCRdb reworked the 5' RACE reads into one entry per CDR3 protein, no DNA. This listing includes some 110,000 distinct CDR3 sequences. This CDR3 is built from 13 residues. These data come from a study of T cells expressing NK-cell markers. Study background: Sequencing of TCR beta repertoires drew on sorted CD3+CD56+NKG2C+, CD3+CD56+NKG2C- and CD3+CD56-NKG2C+ T cells.

Regarding the study as a whole: Leadership of the CD3+CD56-NKG2C+ fraction also belonged to these clonotypes in a handful of donors.

Sequencing was performed on blood T cells: a sorted CD56 or NKG2C T cell subset, CD4+ or CD8+ T cells, or bulk PBMC T cells (not recorded which). The clonotype comes from a woman between 18 and 69 years old in good health. This chain joins TRBV12-3 or TRBV12-4 and TRBJ1-2; absent DNA, TCRdb's TRBD1 call cannot be checked. CDR3 loop: CASGGYSDYGYTF.